There are a few counts of the clone carrying this T cell receptor (beta chain). Antigen specificity is unknown. The data are from a study of T-cell reconstitution after alpha-beta-depleted transplantation in children. Findings and limits, study-wide: By one year post-transplant, T-cell counts and diversity largely arose from T cells that were newly produced. The origin of high day-60 TCRbeta diversity in some patients lay in surviving recipient T cells and thymic progenitors. The origin of alpha-beta T cells about two months after transplant was reportedly several hundred expanded graft clones.

The CDR3 has 17 residues. The V and J ends lost 0 bases and 0 bases respectively, with 14 bases between them. Germline V gene data show CDR1 as LNHNV and CDR2 as YYDKDF (reference sequence). A library of TCRbeta sequences, prepared with unique molecular identifiers, was generated. Using its own MiXCR run on the PCR reads, TCRdb lists one record per CDR3 protein. The table lists about 78,000 distinct CDR3 sequences, roughly an eighth of them singletons. This TCR was sampled from a male patient aged 2 to 9 who had a stem cell transplant for acute lymphoblastic leukemia, so the T cells may come from the graft donor. This specimen consisted of PBMCs, mostly from graft donor cells, obtained 180 days after TCRalphabeta/CD19-depleted stem cell transplant. The chain uses TRBV15 and TRBJ1-2; D uncertain. Here the CDR3 DNA reads TGTGCCACCAGCAGAGATAGACCGGTCCGCACTAACTATGGCTACACCTTC. Its translation: CATSRDRPVRTNYGYTF.